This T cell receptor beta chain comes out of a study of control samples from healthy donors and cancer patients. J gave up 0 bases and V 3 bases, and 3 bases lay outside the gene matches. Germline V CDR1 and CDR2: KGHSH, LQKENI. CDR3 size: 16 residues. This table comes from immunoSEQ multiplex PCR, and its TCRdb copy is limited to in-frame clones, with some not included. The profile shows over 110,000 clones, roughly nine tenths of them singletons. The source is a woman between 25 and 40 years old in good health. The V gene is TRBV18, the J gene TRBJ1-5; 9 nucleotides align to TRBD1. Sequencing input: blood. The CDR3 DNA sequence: TGTGCCAGCTCACCGGGACAGGGCCGTAGCAATCAGCCCCAGCATTTT. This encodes CASSPGQGRSNQPQHF.